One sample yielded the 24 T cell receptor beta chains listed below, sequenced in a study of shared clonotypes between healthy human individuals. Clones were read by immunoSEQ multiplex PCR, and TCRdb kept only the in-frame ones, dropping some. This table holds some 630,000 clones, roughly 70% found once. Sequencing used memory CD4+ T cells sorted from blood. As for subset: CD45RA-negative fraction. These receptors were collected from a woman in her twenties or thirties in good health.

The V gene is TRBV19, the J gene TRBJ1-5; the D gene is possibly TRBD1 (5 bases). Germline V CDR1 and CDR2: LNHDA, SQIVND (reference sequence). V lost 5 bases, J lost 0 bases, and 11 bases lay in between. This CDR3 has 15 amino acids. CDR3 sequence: CASSAGHHSNQPQHF. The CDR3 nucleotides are TGTGCCAGTAGTGCCGGACACCATAGCAATCAGCCCCAGCATTTT.

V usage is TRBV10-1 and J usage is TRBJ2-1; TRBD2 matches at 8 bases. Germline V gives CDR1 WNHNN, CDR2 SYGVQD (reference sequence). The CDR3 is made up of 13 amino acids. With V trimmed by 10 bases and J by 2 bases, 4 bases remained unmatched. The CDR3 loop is CATQREPYNEQFF. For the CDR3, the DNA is TGCGCCACTCAGCGGGAGCCCTACAATGAGCAGTTCTTC.

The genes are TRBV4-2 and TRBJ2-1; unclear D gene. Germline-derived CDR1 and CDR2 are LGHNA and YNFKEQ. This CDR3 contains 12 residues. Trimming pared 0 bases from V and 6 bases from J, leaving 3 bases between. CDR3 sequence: CASSQELNEQFF. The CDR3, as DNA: TGTGCCAGCAGCCAAGAGCTCAATGAGCAGTTCTTC.

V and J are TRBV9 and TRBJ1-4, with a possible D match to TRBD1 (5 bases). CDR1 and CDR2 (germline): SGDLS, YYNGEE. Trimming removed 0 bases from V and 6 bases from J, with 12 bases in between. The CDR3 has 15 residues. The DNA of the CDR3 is TGTGCCAGCAGCGTAGGGATCAGGGAAGATGAAAAACTGTTTTTT. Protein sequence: CASSVGIREDEKLFF. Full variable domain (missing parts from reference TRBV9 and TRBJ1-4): DSGVTQTPKHLITATGQRVTLRCSPRSGDLSVYWYQQSLDQGLQFLIQYYNGEERAKGNILERFSAQQFPDLHSELNLSSLELGDSALYFCASSVGIREDEKLFFGSGTQLSVL.

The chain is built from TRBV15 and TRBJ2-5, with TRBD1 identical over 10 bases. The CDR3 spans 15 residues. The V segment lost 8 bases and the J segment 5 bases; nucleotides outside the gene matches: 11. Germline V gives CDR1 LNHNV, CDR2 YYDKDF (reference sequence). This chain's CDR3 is CATRATGGDWETQYF. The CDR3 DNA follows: TGTGCCACCCGGGCGACAGGGGGCGATTGGGAGACCCAGTACTTC.

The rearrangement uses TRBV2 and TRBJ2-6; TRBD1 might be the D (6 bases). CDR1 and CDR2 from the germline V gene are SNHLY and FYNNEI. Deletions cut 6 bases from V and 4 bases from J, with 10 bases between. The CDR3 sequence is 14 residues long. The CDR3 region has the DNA TGTGCCAGCAGCAGGGGTGGCGGGGCCAACGTCCTGACTTTC. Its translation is CASSRGGGANVLTF.

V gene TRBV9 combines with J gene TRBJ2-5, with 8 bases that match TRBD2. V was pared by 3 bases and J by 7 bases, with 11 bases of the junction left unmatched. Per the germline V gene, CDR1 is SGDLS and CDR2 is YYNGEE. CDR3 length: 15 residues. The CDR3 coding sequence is TGTGCCAGCAGCGCCCCGGGGGGGAGGGCCGGGACCCAGTACTTC. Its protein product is CASSAPGGRAGTQYF.

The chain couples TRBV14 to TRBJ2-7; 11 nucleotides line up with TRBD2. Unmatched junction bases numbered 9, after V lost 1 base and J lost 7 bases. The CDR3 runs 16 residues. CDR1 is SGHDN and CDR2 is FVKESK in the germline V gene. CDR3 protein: CASSQVRLAGPLEQYF. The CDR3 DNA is TGTGCCAGCAGCCAAGTGAGACTAGCGGGACCTCTTGAGCAGTACTTC.

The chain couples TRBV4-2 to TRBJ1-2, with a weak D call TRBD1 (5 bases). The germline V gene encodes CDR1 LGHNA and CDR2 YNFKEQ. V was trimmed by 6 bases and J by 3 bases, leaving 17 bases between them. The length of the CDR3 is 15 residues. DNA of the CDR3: TGTGCCAGCAGATCTGCTAAGGGGAGCGACTATGGCTACACCTTC. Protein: CASRSAKGSDYGYTF.

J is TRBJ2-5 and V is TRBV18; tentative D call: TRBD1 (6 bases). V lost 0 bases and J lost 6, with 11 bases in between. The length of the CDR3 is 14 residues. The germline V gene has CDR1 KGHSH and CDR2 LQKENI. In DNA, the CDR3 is TGTGCCAGCTCACCACCGGCAGGGGAGAAGACCCAGTACTTC. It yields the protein CASSPPAGEKTQYF.

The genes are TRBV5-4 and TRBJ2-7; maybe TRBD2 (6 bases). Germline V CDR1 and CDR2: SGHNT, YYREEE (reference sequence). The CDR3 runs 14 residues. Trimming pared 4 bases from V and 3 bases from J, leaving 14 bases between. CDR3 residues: CASSEGGQIYEQYF. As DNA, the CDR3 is TGTGCCAGCAGCGAAGGAGGGCAGATCTACGAGCAGTACTTC.

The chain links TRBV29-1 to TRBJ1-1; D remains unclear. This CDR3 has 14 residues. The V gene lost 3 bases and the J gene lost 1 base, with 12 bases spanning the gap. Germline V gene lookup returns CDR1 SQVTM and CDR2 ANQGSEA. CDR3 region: CSVDGSASNTEAFF. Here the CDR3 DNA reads TGCAGCGTTGATGGTTCGGCTTCGAACACTGAAGCTTTCTTT.

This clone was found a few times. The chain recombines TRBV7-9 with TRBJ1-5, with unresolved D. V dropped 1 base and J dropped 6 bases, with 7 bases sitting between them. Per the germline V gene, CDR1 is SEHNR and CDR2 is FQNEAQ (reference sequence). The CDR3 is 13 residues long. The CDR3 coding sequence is TGTGCCAGCAGCTTAGGCCTGGCTCAGCCCCAGCATTTT. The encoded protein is CASSLGLAQPQHF.

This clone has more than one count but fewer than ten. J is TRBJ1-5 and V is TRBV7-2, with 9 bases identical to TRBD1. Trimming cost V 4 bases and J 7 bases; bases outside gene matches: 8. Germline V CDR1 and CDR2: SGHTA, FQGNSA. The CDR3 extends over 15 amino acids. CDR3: CASSSTRDREQPQHF. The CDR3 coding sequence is TGTGCCAGCAGCTCCACCAGGGACAGGGAACAGCCCCAGCATTTT.

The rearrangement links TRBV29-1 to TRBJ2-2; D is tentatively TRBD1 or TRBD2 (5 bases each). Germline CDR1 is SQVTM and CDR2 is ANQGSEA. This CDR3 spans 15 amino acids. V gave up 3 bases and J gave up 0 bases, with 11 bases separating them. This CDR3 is CSVEPGDANTGELFF. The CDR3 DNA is TGCAGCGTTGAGCCCGGGGACGCGAACACCGGGGAGCTGTTTTTT.

Here the CDR3 reads CASSYGQGDSPLHF. The CDR3 DNA sequence: TGTGCCAGCAGCTATGGACAGGGGGATTCACCCCTCCACTTT. The V gene is TRBV7-6, the J gene TRBJ1-6; TRBD1 matches at 10 bases. Trimming removed 4 bases from V and 8 bases from J; junction bases left unmatched: 2. Germline V gives CDR1 SGHVS, CDR2 FNYEAQ. The CDR3 consists of 14 residues.

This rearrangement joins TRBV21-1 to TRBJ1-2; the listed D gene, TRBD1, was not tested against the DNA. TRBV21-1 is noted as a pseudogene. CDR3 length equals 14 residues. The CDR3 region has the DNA TGTGCCAGCAGCCTCGGACAGGGGAACTATGGCTACACCTTC. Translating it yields CASSLGQGNYGYTF.

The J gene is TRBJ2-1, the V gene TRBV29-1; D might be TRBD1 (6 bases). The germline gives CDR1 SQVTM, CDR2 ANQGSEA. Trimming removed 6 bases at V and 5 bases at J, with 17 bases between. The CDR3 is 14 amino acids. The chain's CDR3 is CSVVFWDTNNEQFF. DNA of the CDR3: TGCAGCGTCGTATTCTGGGACACCAACAATGAGCAGTTCTTC.

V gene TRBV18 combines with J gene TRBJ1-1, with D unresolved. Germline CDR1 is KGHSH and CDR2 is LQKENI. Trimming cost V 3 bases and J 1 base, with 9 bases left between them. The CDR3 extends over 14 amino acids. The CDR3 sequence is CASSPASSNTEAFF. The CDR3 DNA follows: TGTGCCAGCTCACCGGCAAGCTCGAACACTGAAGCTTTCTTT.

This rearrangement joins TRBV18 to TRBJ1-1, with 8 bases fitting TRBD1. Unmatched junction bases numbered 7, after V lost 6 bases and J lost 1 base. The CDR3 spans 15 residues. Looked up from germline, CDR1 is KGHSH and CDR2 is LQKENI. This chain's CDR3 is CASSPRQGRNTEAFF. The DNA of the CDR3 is TGTGCCAGCTCCCCTAGACAGGGGCGGAACACTGAAGCTTTCTTT.

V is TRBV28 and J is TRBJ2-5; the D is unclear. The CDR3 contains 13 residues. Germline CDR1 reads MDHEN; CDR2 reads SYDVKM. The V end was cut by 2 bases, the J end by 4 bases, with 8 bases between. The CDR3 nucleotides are TGTGCCAGCAGTTTAACTTCGATAGAGACCCAGTACTTC. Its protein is CASSLTSIETQYF.

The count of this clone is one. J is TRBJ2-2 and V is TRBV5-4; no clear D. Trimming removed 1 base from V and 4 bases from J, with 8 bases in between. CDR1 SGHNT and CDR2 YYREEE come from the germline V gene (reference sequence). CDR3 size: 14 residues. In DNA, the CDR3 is TGTGCCAGCAGCTTGTGGGGTTTCACCGGGGAGCTGTTTTTT. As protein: CASSLWGFTGELFF.

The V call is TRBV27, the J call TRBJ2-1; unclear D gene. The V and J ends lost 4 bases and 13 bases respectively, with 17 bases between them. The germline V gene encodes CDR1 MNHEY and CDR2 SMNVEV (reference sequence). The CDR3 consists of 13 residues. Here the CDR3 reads CASSSLDRAYQFF. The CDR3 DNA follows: TGTGCCAGCAGTTCCCTGGACCGCGCATATCAGTTCTTC.

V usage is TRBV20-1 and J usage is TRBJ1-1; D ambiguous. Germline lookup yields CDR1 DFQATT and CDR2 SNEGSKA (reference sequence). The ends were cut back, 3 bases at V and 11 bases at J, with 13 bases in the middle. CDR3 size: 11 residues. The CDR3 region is CSASLGVGAFF. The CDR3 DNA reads TGCAGTGCTAGTCTCGGGGTAGGCGCTTTCTTT.